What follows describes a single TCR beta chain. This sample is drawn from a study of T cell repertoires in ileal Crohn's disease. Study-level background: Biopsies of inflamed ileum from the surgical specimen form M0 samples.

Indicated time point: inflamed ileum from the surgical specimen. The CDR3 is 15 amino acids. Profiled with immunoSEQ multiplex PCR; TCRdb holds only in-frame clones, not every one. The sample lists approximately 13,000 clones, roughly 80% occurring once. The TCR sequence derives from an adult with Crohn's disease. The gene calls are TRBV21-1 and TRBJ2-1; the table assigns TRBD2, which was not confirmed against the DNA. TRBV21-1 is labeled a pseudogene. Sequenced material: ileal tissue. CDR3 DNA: TGTGCCAGCGTCCGAAGGCGGGGGGGCCTCAATGAGCAGTTCTTC. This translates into CASVRRRGGLNEQFF.